This T cell receptor (beta chain) derives from a study of blood T cell repertoires in COVID-19 (dated by TCRdb to 2020 to 2022). Study-wide context: The collaborator samples originated in the United States, Italy and Spain and spanned the acute and convalescent phases of COVID-19. Where available, HLA class I and class II types were taken from metadata supplied by the sample provider and were not determined by assay-based typing. Samples were obtained from the ongoing ImmuneRACE study (first 160 participants) and from approximately 1,200 subjects provided by 6 global collaborators. The material from the prospective study consisted of cDNA or gDNA derived from T cells, B-cell-depleted T cells, or PBMCs. A de-identified subject ID, COVID-19 status, age in years and sex were almost always included in the sample metadata. The repertoires were released in a freely available public database meant as a resource for research on the immune response to SARS-CoV-2. Subjects who had been exposed to COVID-19, were actively infected with it, or had recovered from it provided the deeply sampled blood TCRbeta repertoires that made up the dataset. General conclusions and limits of the study: The amount of clinical and demographic metadata varied by source and participant and was provided uncurated.

Details on this clone: Its target antigen remains unknown. Qualities for individual bases were not recorded, and no much larger clone is one base off.

The immunoSEQ Assay, a bias-controlled multiplex PCR, was used to amplify TCRbeta CDR3 regions from genomic DNA. On the study's bioinformatics: The number of nucleated cells in each sample was estimated from the amplification of reference gene primers within the assay. Sequence reads were collapsed and filtered to measure the absolute abundance of every unique TCRbeta CDR3 rearrangement. For each sample, productive Simpson clonality was calculated by taking the square root of Simpson's diversity index across productive rearrangements. As stored in TCRdb, this immuneACCESS dataset retains in-frame rearrangements with V and J assigned. A fraction of the clones does not appear; measured against another copy, unresolved V genes explain less than half of the discrepancy, and the remainder lacks a known reason. V and J calls and clone size are those listed in that table; D and trimming were worked out from the DNA. This sample comprises tens of thousands of clones, about 86% of them detected only once. The top ten hold 5.5% to 7% of the sample.

Each collaborating institution followed its own protocols to collect whole blood in K2EDTA tubes. For TCRbeta analysis, collaborators shipped samples in one of three forms: frozen whole blood, isolated PBMCs, or DNA extracted from either of those sample types. The germline V gene encodes CDR1 LGHNA and CDR2 YNFKEQ. The CDR3 numbers 15 residues from cysteine through phenylalanine. This entry keeps only the CDR3 DNA: 45 bases, framed from base 1. V is pruned by 1 base and J by 2 bases, leaving 0 bases of the junction without a gene match. The sequence was obtained from a man aged 50-60 years with active COVID-19. The chain is made from TRBV4-2 and TRBJ1-5; the central 9 bases match TRBD1. What was sequenced was peripheral blood. The DNA reads TGTGCCAGCAGCCAAGGGACAGGGGGCAATCAGCCCCAGCATTTT. This gives the protein CASSQGTGGNQPQHF.